The present entry profiles one TCR beta chain with its context. This clonotype was counted only a few times. The antigen this receptor binds is unknown. The record has no base qualities; no much larger clone is one base away. The sample is drawn from a study of identical twins (dated by TCRdb to the mid-2010s). Looking at the study overall: TCR alpha and beta repertoires from monozygotic twins, unrelated adults of various ages and cord blood were deep-sequenced to test whether fetal clonotypes persist. To rule out contamination, replicate twin experiments were performed at different times with different library preparation protocols.

All donors were healthy Caucasians. The twin cohort comprised three pairs of female monozygotic twins, all aged about 18 to 30 years. RNA for TCR libraries was isolated from peripheral blood mononuclear cells. The paper as a whole reports these results and caveats: Compared with coincidental sharing between unrelated individuals, an excess of low generation-probability sequences was observed among out-of-frame TCR alpha sequences shared between twins. In monozygotic twins, recombination models systematically underestimated out-of-frame TCR alpha sharing, but the models matched the sharing seen between unrelated individuals. Invariant T cells such as MAIT and iNKT could partly confound zero-insertion analyses, though diverse VJ usage argued against this for most clonotypes. Abundant cord blood beta clonotypes carried fewer insertions; young adult naive repertoires showed a weaker similar trend, while memory repertoires showed none. Because the same donors could not be followed over many years, the conclusions relied on cross-sectional statistical analysis. A weaker excess of twin sharing was found in beta out-of-frame sequences because the signal-to-noise ratio was lowered by fewer shared sequences.

Library preparation employed 5' RACE. Sequencing used an Illumina HiSeq 2000. A universal primer binding site was introduced by template switching, and a unique molecular identifier was present in the final cDNA, enabling accurate counting of TCR cDNA molecules. Specific primers in the conserved constant-segment region were used to synthesize first-strand cDNA for the TCR alpha and beta chains. Each cDNA library was double barcoded, with a SMART-Mk sample barcode plus Illumina barcodes, to control for contamination. TruSeq adapter sequences, together with Illumina sample barcodes, were added in two successive PCR steps. TCR alpha and beta cDNA libraries were sequenced on the Illumina HiSeq platform with custom primers. The original pipeline was this. Unique molecular identifiers were extracted from raw reads with MiGEC, and CDR3 positions were determined with MiXCR. Recombination models were inferred per individual with the repgenHMM and IGoR tools using an EM algorithm. The analysis of shared clonotypes was done with the tcR package in R, with sharing normalized by the product of cloneset sizes. To study raw recombination free of thymic and clonal selection effects, out-of-frame nonproductive sequences were analyzed. TCRdb handled the public reads itself, with Q25 trimming in fastp and clone calling in MiXCR, and kept productive beta chains. Identical CDR3 proteins give one entry, which carries the most common genes and DNA. The V and J calls were determined by TCRdb, not by the authors. This sample holds nearly 650,000 distinct CDR3 sequences; roughly 6.6% were observed only once. About 1.6% of the sample lies in the top ten.

Reading the germline V gene gives CDR1 MNHEY and CDR2 SVGAGI. Inclusive of the bounding cysteine and phenylalanine, the CDR3 is 17 residues long. The CDR3 DNA has 51 bases and is translated from base 1. V and J are trimmed by 0 bases and 2 bases, and the gene matches miss 3 bases of the junction. The sample also formed part of further work on yellow fever vaccine responses in identical twins. Per the second study: The T cell response to vaccination in identical twins was reported by the authors to appear partly convergent and partly personalized. The study precisely tracked vaccine-responding T cell clones in identical twins.

This sequence was found in a young woman in good health. The sequence links TRBV6-5 to TRBJ2-3, with TRBD1 identical over 12 junction bases. The sequencing input was PBMCs. The CDR3: CASSYSGQGATTDTQYF. The DNA is as follows: TGTGCCAGCAGTTACTCGGGACAGGGGGCGACCACAGATACGCAGTATTTT.